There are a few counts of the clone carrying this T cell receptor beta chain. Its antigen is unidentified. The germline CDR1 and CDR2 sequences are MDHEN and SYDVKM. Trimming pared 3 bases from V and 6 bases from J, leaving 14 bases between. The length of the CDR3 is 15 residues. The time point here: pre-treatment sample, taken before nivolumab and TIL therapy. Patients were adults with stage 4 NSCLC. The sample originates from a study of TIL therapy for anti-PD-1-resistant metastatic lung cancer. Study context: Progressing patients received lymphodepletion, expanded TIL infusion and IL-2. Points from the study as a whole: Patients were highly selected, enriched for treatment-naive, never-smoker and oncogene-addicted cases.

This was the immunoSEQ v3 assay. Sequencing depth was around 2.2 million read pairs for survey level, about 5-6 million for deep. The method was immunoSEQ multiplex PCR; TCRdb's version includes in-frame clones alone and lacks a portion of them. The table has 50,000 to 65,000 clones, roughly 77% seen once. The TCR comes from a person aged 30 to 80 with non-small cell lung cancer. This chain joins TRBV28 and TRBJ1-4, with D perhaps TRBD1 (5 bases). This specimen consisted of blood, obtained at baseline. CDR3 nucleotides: TGTGCCAGCAGTTTCCCCGGGGGGTCGGATGAAAAACTGTTTTTT. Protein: CASSFPGGSDEKLFF.